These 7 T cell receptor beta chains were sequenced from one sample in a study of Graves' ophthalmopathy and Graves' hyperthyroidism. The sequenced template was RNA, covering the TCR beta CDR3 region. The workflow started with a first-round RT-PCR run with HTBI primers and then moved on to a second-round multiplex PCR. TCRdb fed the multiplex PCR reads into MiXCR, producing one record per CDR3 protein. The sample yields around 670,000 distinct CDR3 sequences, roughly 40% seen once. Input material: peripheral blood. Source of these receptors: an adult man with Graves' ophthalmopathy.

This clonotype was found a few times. The CDR3 protein is CSARQKTMNTEAFF. Here the CDR3 DNA reads TGCAGTGCTAGACAGAAAACCATGAACACTGAAGCTTTCTTT. This chain joins TRBV20-1 and TRBJ1-1; unclear D gene. Germline CDR1 and CDR2: DFQATT and SNEGSKA (reference sequence). The CDR3 is 14 residues long. V dropped 2 bases and J dropped 0 bases, with 10 bases sitting between them.

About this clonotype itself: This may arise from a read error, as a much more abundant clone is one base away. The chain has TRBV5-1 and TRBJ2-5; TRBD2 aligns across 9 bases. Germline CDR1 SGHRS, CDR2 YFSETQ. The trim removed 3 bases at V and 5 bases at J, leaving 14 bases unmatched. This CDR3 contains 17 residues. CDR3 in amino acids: CASSCSVGLAKRETQYF. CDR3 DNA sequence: TGCGCCAGCAGCTGTAGCGTGGGACTAGCTAAGCGGGAGACCCAGTACTTC.

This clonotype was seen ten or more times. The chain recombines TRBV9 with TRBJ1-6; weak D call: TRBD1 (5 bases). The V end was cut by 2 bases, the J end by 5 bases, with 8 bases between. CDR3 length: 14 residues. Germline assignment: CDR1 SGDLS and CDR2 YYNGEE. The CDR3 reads CASSVSGNNSPLHF. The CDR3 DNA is TGTGCCAGCAGCGTCTCAGGGAATAATTCACCCCTCCACTTT.

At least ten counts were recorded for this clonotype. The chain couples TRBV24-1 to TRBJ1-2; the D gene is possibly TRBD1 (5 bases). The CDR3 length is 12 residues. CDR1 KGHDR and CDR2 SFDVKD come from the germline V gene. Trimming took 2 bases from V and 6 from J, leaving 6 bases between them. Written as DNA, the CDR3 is TGTGCCACCAGTGATTGGGGGGATGGCTACACCTTC. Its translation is CATSDWGDGYTF.

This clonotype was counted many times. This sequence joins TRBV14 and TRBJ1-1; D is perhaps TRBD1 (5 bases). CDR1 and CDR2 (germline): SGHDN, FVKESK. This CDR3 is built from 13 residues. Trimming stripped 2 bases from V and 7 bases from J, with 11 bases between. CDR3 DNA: TGTGCCAGCAGCCAACCCGGGACCTTTGAAGCTTTCTTT. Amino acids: CASSQPGTFEAFF. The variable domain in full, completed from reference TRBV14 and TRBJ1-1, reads EAGVTQFPSHSVIEKGQTVTLRCDPISGHDNLYWYRRVMGKEIKFLLHFVKESKQDESGMPNNRFLAERTGGTYSTLKVQPAELEDSGVYFCASSQPGTFEAFFGQGTRLTVV.

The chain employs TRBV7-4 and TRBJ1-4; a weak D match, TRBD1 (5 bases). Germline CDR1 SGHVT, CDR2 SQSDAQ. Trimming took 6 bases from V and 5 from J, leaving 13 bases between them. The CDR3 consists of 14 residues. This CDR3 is CASRRNRLNEKLFF. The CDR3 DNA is TGTGCCAGCAGGAGAAACAGGCTGAATGAAAAACTGTTTTTT.

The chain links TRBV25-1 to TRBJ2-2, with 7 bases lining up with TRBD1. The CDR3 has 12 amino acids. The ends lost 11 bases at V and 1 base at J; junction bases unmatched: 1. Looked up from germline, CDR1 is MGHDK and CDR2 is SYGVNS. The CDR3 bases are TGTGCCCGGACAGGGAACACCGGGGAGCTGTTTTTT. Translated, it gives CARTGNTGELFF.